A selection of T cell receptor beta chains follows, all from one sample in a study of metastatic and nonmetastatic thyroid tumors. TCRdb reassembled clones from the PCR reads with MiXCR. The sample shows roughly 30,000 clones, 3.7% of them seen only once. The sequencing sample was made of blood. Receptors originate from a male donor with papillary thyroid cancer or a benign thyroid nodule (not recorded which). Some clones in this sample may be carry-over from other donors' samples. Both conserved end residues are part of each CDR3. The D gene is left open where the match is weak. A clone size is listed for some rows: how often the clone was seen (once, few, many), or a class if it is expanded.

V gene: TRBV10-2; D gene: .; CDR3 length: 13; J gene: TRBJ2-1; clone size: many; CDR3 DNA: TGCGCCAGCAGTGATACTACCTACAATGAGCAGTTCTTC; CDR3 protein: CASSDTTYNEQFF
V gene: TRBV5-4; D gene: TRBD2; CDR3 length: 14; J gene: TRBJ2-7; clone size: many; CDR3 DNA: TGTGCCAGCAGTATCGGGGGGGGTTCCTACGAGCAGTACTTC; CDR3 protein: CASSIGGGSYEQYF
V gene: TRBV10-2; D gene: .; CDR3 length: 16; J gene: TRBJ2-6; clone size: many; CDR3 DNA: TGCGCCAGCAGTGAGTCCCGAGCGTCTGGGGCCAACGTCCTGACTTTC; CDR3 protein: CASSESRASGANVLTF
V gene: TRBV9; D gene: .; CDR3 length: 15; J gene: TRBJ2-1; clone size: few; CDR3 DNA: TGTGCCAGCAGCGTCGGGACTGCCTCCTACAATGAGCAGTTCTTC; CDR3 protein: CASSVGTASYNEQFF
V gene: TRBV6-1; D gene: .; CDR3 length: 13; J gene: TRBJ1-4; clone size: few; CDR3 DNA: TGTGCCAGCCATGACAGCTCTAATGAAAAACTGTTTTTT; CDR3 protein: CASHDSSNEKLFF
V gene: TRBV20-1; D gene: .; CDR3 length: 16; J gene: TRBJ2-1; clone size: many; CDR3 DNA: TGCAGTGCTAGTTCCAGGGGGGGAGGAGGATACAATGAGCAGTTCTTC; CDR3 protein: CSASSRGGGGYNEQFF
V gene: TRBV28; D gene: .; CDR3 length: 13; J gene: TRBJ1-2; clone size: few; CDR3 DNA: TGTGCCAGCAGTTTGATAGGCAGGGACGGCTACACCTTC; CDR3 protein: CASSLIGRDGYTF
V gene: TRBV7-7; D gene: .; CDR3 length: 15; J gene: TRBJ2-2; clone size: medium-sized; CDR3 DNA: TGTGCTAGCAGCTTAACGGGATCGGGCACCGGGGAGCTGTTTTTT; CDR3 protein: CASSLTGSGTGELFF
V gene: TRBV28; D gene: .; CDR3 length: 15; J gene: TRBJ2-5; clone size: .; CDR3 DNA: TGTGCCAGCAGTTTTGAGACAGGTGGACGAGAGACCCAGTACTTC; CDR3 protein: CASSFETGGRETQYF
V gene: TRBV10-3; D gene: .; CDR3 length: 15; J gene: TRBJ2-1; clone size: many; CDR3 DNA: TGTGCCATCTTAAAAGACTCAAGCTCCTACAATGAGCAGTTCTTC; CDR3 protein: CAILKDSSSYNEQFF
V gene: TRBV9; D gene: .; CDR3 length: 17; J gene: TRBJ2-3; clone size: .; CDR3 DNA: TGTGCCAGCAGCCAACCTCTATACTCTCCAAGCACAGATACGCAGTATTTT; CDR3 protein: CASSQPLYSPSTDTQYF
V gene: TRBV28; D gene: .; CDR3 length: 15; J gene: TRBJ1-4; clone size: few; CDR3 DNA: TGTGCCAGCAGTTTAAACCGGTTCGGTAATGAAAAACTGTTTTTT; CDR3 protein: CASSLNRFGNEKLFF
V gene: TRBV11-2; D gene: .; CDR3 length: 16; J gene: TRBJ2-2; clone size: .; CDR3 DNA: TGTGCCAGCAGCTTAGGGGTCAGTGTGGTAACCGGGGAGCTGTTTTTT; CDR3 protein: CASSLGVSVVTGELFF
V gene: TRBV19; D gene: .; CDR3 length: 13; J gene: TRBJ2-7; clone size: medium-sized; CDR3 DNA: TGTGCCAGTAGTACCCGGCCTGGACAGGAGCAGTACTTC; CDR3 protein: CASSTRPGQEQYF
V gene: TRBV6-4; D gene: TRBD2; CDR3 length: 15; J gene: TRBJ2-3; clone size: .; CDR3 DNA: TGTGCCAGCAGGAAGACTAGCGGGGGCACAGATACGCAGTATTTT; CDR3 protein: CASRKTSGGTDTQYF
V gene: TRBV20-1; D gene: TRBD2; CDR3 length: 16; J gene: TRBJ2-1; clone size: .; CDR3 DNA: TGCAGTGCTAGTCTTTCTGGGACTATAGTAACAAATGAGCAGTTCTTC; CDR3 protein: CSASLSGTIVTNEQFF
V gene: TRBV28; D gene: .; CDR3 length: 14; J gene: TRBJ2-7; clone size: medium-sized; CDR3 DNA: TGTGCCAGCAGTTTATTGGTGGGATCCTACGAGCAGTACTTC; CDR3 protein: CASSLLVGSYEQYF
V gene: TRBV7-6; D gene: .; CDR3 length: 14; J gene: TRBJ2-2; clone size: many; CDR3 DNA: TGTGCCAGCAGCTATACGGGGAACACCGGGGAGCTGTTTTTT; CDR3 protein: CASSYTGNTGELFF
V gene: TRBV6-2/TRBV6-3; D gene: TRBD2; CDR3 length: 13; J gene: TRBJ2-5; clone size: few; CDR3 DNA: TGTGCCAGCAGTCGACAGGTAGCGGGAACAAGAGACTTC; CDR3 protein: CASSRQVAGTRDF
V gene: TRBV28; D gene: .; CDR3 length: 13; J gene: TRBJ2-2; clone size: few; CDR3 DNA: TGTGCCAGCAGCTTCGGGAACACCGGGGAGCTGTTTTTT; CDR3 protein: CASSFGNTGELFF
V gene: TRBV12-3/TRBV12-4; D gene: TRBD1; CDR3 length: 17; J gene: TRBJ2-3; clone size: few; CDR3 DNA: TGTGCCAGCAGTTTCGGATCCCCAGGACAGGTCACAGATACGCAGTATTTT; CDR3 protein: CASSFGSPGQVTDTQYF
V gene: TRBV6-1; D gene: TRBD1; CDR3 length: 17; J gene: TRBJ2-3; clone size: .; CDR3 DNA: TGTGCCAGCTTCCGGGACAGGGGGCGAGGCTACGTAGATACGCAGTATTTT; CDR3 protein: CASFRDRGRGYVDTQYF
V gene: TRBV20-1; D gene: .; CDR3 length: 15; J gene: TRBJ2-1; clone size: few; CDR3 DNA: TGCAGTGCTAGAGTTTTACGGGAGATCTACAATGAGCAGTTCTTC; CDR3 protein: CSARVLREIYNEQFF
V gene: TRBV6-1; D gene: TRBD2; CDR3 length: 15; J gene: TRBJ2-2; clone size: .; CDR3 DNA: TGTGCCAGCCAATCGGCGGGGGGGCGCACCGGGGAGCTGTTTTTT; CDR3 protein: CASQSAGGRTGELFF
V gene: TRBV20-1; D gene: TRBD1; CDR3 length: 15; J gene: TRBJ2-2; clone size: .; CDR3 DNA: TGCAGTGCTAGACGCGACAGGGTGAACACCGGGGAGCTGTTTTTT; CDR3 protein: CSARRDRVNTGELFF
V gene: TRBV9; D gene: .; CDR3 length: 17; J gene: TRBJ1-3; clone size: few; CDR3 DNA: TGTGCCAGCAGCGTACCGGATACAGGGAACTCTGGAAACACCATATATTTT; CDR3 protein: CASSVPDTGNSGNTIYF
V gene: TRBV27; D gene: .; CDR3 length: 13; J gene: TRBJ1-6; clone size: .; CDR3 DNA: TGTGCCAGCAGTTTTCTAAATAATTCACCCCTCCACTTT; CDR3 protein: CASSFLNNSPLHF
V gene: TRBV20-1; D gene: .; CDR3 length: 12; J gene: TRBJ2-1; clone size: few; CDR3 DNA: TGCAGTGCTAGGTTATCGGAGAATGAGCAGTTCTTC; CDR3 protein: CSARLSENEQFF
V gene: TRBV6-1; D gene: TRBD2; CDR3 length: 13; J gene: TRBJ2-3; clone size: .; CDR3 DNA: TGTGCCAGCAGTGGACTAGCGGAAGATACGCAGTATTTT; CDR3 protein: CASSGLAEDTQYF
V gene: TRBV6-2/TRBV6-3; D gene: .; CDR3 length: 14; J gene: TRBJ2-1; clone size: medium-sized; CDR3 DNA: TGTGCCAGCACCCACGGGATAGCGTCGGATGAGCAGTTCTTC; CDR3 protein: CASTHGIASDEQFF
V gene: TRBV2; D gene: .; CDR3 length: 13; J gene: TRBJ2-7; clone size: medium-sized; CDR3 DNA: TGTGCCAGCAGTGAAGTGCGAAGCTACGAGCAGTACTTC; CDR3 protein: CASSEVRSYEQYF
V gene: TRBV6-1; D gene: .; CDR3 length: 14; J gene: TRBJ2-6; clone size: .; CDR3 DNA: TGTGCCAGCAGACTGACGACTGGGGCCAACGTCCTGACTTTT; CDR3 protein: CASRLTTGANVLTF
V gene: TRBV4-2; D gene: TRBD2; CDR3 length: 15; J gene: TRBJ2-5; clone size: few; CDR3 DNA: TGTGCCAGCAGCCAAGATCGGGAGGGCCAAGAGACCCAGTACTTC; CDR3 protein: CASSQDREGQETQYF
V gene: TRBV6-1; D gene: .; CDR3 length: 15; J gene: TRBJ2-3; clone size: many; CDR3 DNA: TGTGCCAGCAGTGAAGCGCTTGGGGGCACAGATACGCAGTATTTT; CDR3 protein: CASSEALGGTDTQYF
V gene: TRBV7-9; D gene: TRBD1; CDR3 length: 14; J gene: TRBJ2-5; clone size: many; CDR3 DNA: TGTGCCAGCAGCAGGACAGGGTACCAAGAGACCCAGTACTTC; CDR3 protein: CASSRTGYQETQYF
V gene: TRBV30; D gene: TRBD1; CDR3 length: 13; J gene: TRBJ1-2; clone size: many; CDR3 DNA: TGTGCCTGGAGCCGGGACAGACTATATGGCTACACCTTC; CDR3 protein: CAWSRDRLYGYTF
V gene: TRBV11-2; D gene: .; CDR3 length: 15; J gene: TRBJ1-6; clone size: .; CDR3 DNA: TGTGCCAGCAGCTTAGTGGGCAGGAATAATTCACCCCTCCACTTT; CDR3 protein: CASSLVGRNNSPLHF
V gene: TRBV3-1; D gene: .; CDR3 length: 16; J gene: TRBJ2-1; clone size: many; CDR3 DNA: TGTGCCAGCAGCCTAAACCCGGGGAGCTCCTACAATGAGCAGTTCTTC; CDR3 protein: CASSLNPGSSYNEQFF
V gene: TRBV24-1; D gene: .; CDR3 length: 15; J gene: TRBJ1-5; clone size: many; CDR3 DNA: TGTGCCACCAGTGAGGGGTCCGGGGGCAATCAGCCCCAGCATTTT; CDR3 protein: CATSEGSGGNQPQHF
V gene: TRBV6-5; D gene: .; CDR3 length: 14; J gene: TRBJ1-1; clone size: many; CDR3 DNA: TGTGCCAGCAGTTATCAGGCAGCGGGGTCTGGAGCTTTCTTT; CDR3 protein: CASSYQAAGSGAFF
V gene: TRBV10-2; D gene: TRBD2; CDR3 length: 15; J gene: TRBJ2-5; clone size: .; CDR3 DNA: TGCGCCAGCACCTCTAGCGGGGGTAGCAGAGAGACCCAGTACTTC; CDR3 protein: CASTSSGGSRETQYF
V gene: TRBV6-2/TRBV6-3; D gene: .; CDR3 length: 15; J gene: TRBJ2-3; clone size: .; CDR3 DNA: TGTGCCAGCGGGGGGTTGGGGGGCCCTCCAGATACGCAGTATTTT; CDR3 protein: CASGGLGGPPDTQYF
V gene: TRBV28; D gene: .; CDR3 length: 13; J gene: TRBJ1-5; clone size: few; CDR3 DNA: TGTGCCAGCAGGATCAACCGTAATCAGCCCCAGCATTTT; CDR3 protein: CASRINRNQPQHF
V gene: TRBV10-2; D gene: .; CDR3 length: 12; J gene: TRBJ2-5; clone size: many; CDR3 DNA: TGCGCCAGCAGGGGCTCACAAGAGACCCAGTACTTC; CDR3 protein: CASRGSQETQYF
V gene: TRBV2; D gene: .; CDR3 length: 14; J gene: TRBJ2-7; clone size: many; CDR3 DNA: TGTGCCAGCAGTAAATCCCTTTTAGGGTACGAGCAGTACTTC; CDR3 protein: CASSKSLLGYEQYF
V gene: TRBV7-3; D gene: TRBD1; CDR3 length: 15; J gene: TRBJ2-1; clone size: few; CDR3 DNA: TGTGCCAGCAGCTCCCGGCAGGGGGTGTACAATGAGCAGTTCTTC; CDR3 protein: CASSSRQGVYNEQFF
V gene: TRBV5-6; D gene: .; CDR3 length: 16; J gene: TRBJ2-7; clone size: many; CDR3 DNA: TGTGCCAGCAGTATTGCAGGCGGGAAGCGGACCTACGAGCAGTACTTC; CDR3 protein: CASSIAGGKRTYEQYF
V gene: TRBV5-1; D gene: TRBD1; CDR3 length: 17; J gene: TRBJ1-2; clone size: .; CDR3 DNA: TGCGCCAGCAGCTATTCCCCCGGGACAGTAGCTAACTATGGCTACACCTTC; CDR3 protein: CASSYSPGTVANYGYTF
V gene: TRBV5-1; D gene: TRBD2; CDR3 length: 14; J gene: TRBJ2-3; clone size: .; CDR3 DNA: TGCGCCAGCAGCCCGGGGGGTCCCACAGATACGCAGTATTTT; CDR3 protein: CASSPGGPTDTQYF
V gene: TRBV28; D gene: .; CDR3 length: 18; J gene: TRBJ1-2; clone size: .; CDR3 DNA: TGTGCCAGCAGTTTAATTCGGTTAGGACCGATAGCTAACTATGGCTACACCTTC; CDR3 protein: CASSLIRLGPIANYGYTF
V gene: TRBV24-1; D gene: TRBD2; CDR3 length: 16; J gene: TRBJ2-1; clone size: many; CDR3 DNA: TGTGCCACCAGTACTTTAGCGGGTTCGAACTACAATGAGCAGTTCTTC; CDR3 protein: CATSTLAGSNYNEQFF
V gene: TRBV30; D gene: TRBD1; CDR3 length: 14; J gene: TRBJ2-7; clone size: many; CDR3 DNA: TGTGCCTGGAGTGCGAGGACAGGGTTCTACGAGCAGTACTTC; CDR3 protein: CAWSARTGFYEQYF